These 18 T cell receptor beta chains were sequenced from one sample in a study of T cell repertoires in cytomegalovirus infection. Each CDR3 protein gets one entry after TCRdb re-called the reads with MiXCR. The sample shows approximately 500,000 distinct CDR3 sequences, more than 25% of them seen only once. Sequencing was performed on PBMCs. Receptors originate from a human donor in good health (CMV status not recorded). Some clones in this sample may be carry-over from other donors' samples.

This clonotype was seen ten or more times. The chain links TRBV7-6 to TRBJ1-1; 7 bases fit TRBD1. Germline assignment: CDR1 SGHVS and CDR2 FNYEAQ. The CDR3 runs 14 residues. Germline trimming cut 7 bases from V and 4 bases from J; bases unmatched to any gene: 9. CDR3 sequence (DNA): TGTGCCAGCACGACAGGGTTTGGTGGCACTGAAGCTTTCTTT. As protein: CASTTGFGGTEAFF.

This clonotype was recorded a few times. V usage is TRBV28 and J usage is TRBJ2-7; 7 positions agree with TRBD1. CDR3 length: 15 amino acids. The ends lost 6 bases at V and 0 bases at J; junction bases unmatched: 8. Per germline, CDR1 MDHEN and CDR2 SYDVKM. CDR3 sequence (DNA): TGTGCCAGCAGGAATTGGGCAGGGGGCTCCTACGAGCAGTACTTC. Its translation: CASRNWAGGSYEQYF. Looking up the rest from reference TRBV28 and TRBJ2-7 gives the full variable domain: DVKVTQSSRYLVKRTGEKVFLECVQDMDHENMFWYRQDPGLGLRLIYFSYDVKMKEKGDIPEGYSVSREKKERFSLILESASTNQTSMYLCASRNWAGGSYEQYFGPGTRLTVT.

The rearrangement uses TRBV28 and TRBJ2-3; D ambiguous. The CDR3 spans 13 residues. Germline V gene data show CDR1 as MDHEN and CDR2 as SYDVKM. Trimming pared 5 bases from V and 2 bases from J, leaving 8 bases between. This CDR3 is CASSPHTTDTQYF. CDR3 DNA sequence: TGTGCCAGCAGTCCCCATACCACAGATACGCAGTATTTT.

There are many counts of this clonotype. V and J are TRBV7-9 and TRBJ1-1, with unresolved D. The V gene's germline CDR1 is SEHNR and CDR2 FQNEAQ (reference sequence). The CDR3 has 14 residues. V was clipped by 4 bases and J by 1 base, with 10 bases between them. CDR3 DNA sequence: TGTGCCAGCAGCTCGGAAGACGGGAACACTGAAGCTTTCTTT. Protein sequence: CASSSEDGNTEAFF.

The rearrangement links TRBV5-1 to TRBJ2-3; a weak D match, TRBD2 (5 bases). CDR3 length: 15 amino acids. The germline V and J ends were trimmed by 2 bases and 2 bases, with 12 bases remaining between them. Germline V lookup: CDR1 SGHRS, CDR2 YFSETQ. CDR3 nucleotides: TGCGCCAGCAGCTTAGCGGACCCTTACACAGATACGCAGTATTTT. Amino acid sequence: CASSLADPYTDTQYF. Complete variable domain (other parts from reference TRBV5-1 and TRBJ2-3): KAGVTQTPRYLIKTRGQQVTLSCSPISGHRSVSWYQQTPGQGLQFLFEYFSETQRNKGNFPGRFSGRQFSNSRSEMNVSTLELGDSALYLCASSLADPYTDTQYFGPGTRLTVL.

There are many counts of this clonotype. The V call is TRBV7-2, the J call TRBJ2-1, with D possibly being TRBD2 (5 bases). CDR3 length: 16 residues. The V and J ends lost 4 bases and 6 bases respectively, with 19 bases between them. CDR1 SGHTA and CDR2 FQGNSA come from the germline V gene. CDR3 sequence reads: CASSSRGRASGNEQFF. The CDR3 DNA reads as TGTGCCAGCAGCTCCCGGGGTCGGGCAAGTGGCAATGAGCAGTTCTTC.

The chain recombines TRBV25-1 with TRBJ1-2; 12 bases align to TRBD1. In germline, CDR1 is MGHDK, CDR2 SYGVNS. The junction had 7 bases not matched to a gene; V was cut back by 3 bases and J by 8 bases. The CDR3 totals 15 residues. CDR3: CASSDWDRGRHGYTF. The CDR3 DNA sequence: TGTGCCAGCAGTGATTGGGACAGGGGGCGTCACGGCTACACCTTC.

The chain has TRBV12-3 or TRBV12-4 and TRBJ2-2, with D unresolved. The CDR3 is made up of 12 amino acids. Between the trimmed V and J ends, which lost 2 bases and 7 bases, there was a span of 5 bases. CDR3 sequence (DNA): TGTGCCAGCAGTTTACGAGTCGGGGAGCTGTTTTTT. Translation gives CASSLRVGELFF.

This clonotype was counted many times. The chain joins TRBV7-2 to TRBJ2-5; no clear D. Per the germline V gene, CDR1 is SGHTA and CDR2 is FQGNSA. With 2 bases removed from V and 1 base from J, the gap between germline ends came to 8 bases. This CDR3 region has 14 residues. DNA of the CDR3: TGTGCCAGCAGCTTATCCCAGATCCAAGAGACCCAGTACTTC. The encoded protein is CASSLSQIQETQYF.

J is TRBJ2-7 and V is TRBV10-3; tentatively, D is TRBD1 or TRBD2 (5 bases each). This CDR3 has 13 residues. Germline V gene data show CDR1 as ENHRY and CDR2 as SYGVKD. Trimming stripped 9 bases from V and 0 bases from J, with 12 bases between. The CDR3 spells CAMGESGSYEQYF. The DNA of the CDR3 is TGTGCCATGGGGGAGAGCGGCTCCTACGAGCAGTACTTC.

The sample holds many counts of this clonotype. The limits of the CDR3 on the DNA are not certain, so only TCRdb's listed CDR3 is given. V is TRBV7-5 and J is TRBJ2-7; TRBD2, the table's D call, lacks a check against the DNA. TRBV7-5 is a pseudogene locus. The CDR3 adds up to 23 amino acids, both ends counted. CDR3 in amino acids: CISVPEAPPPGTSGRVLHYEQYV.

This clonotype showed up just a few times. CDR3 sequence reads: CASSLLAAPPTDTQYF. The CDR3 nucleotides are TGTGCCAGCAGCCTACTAGCGGCCCCCCCCACAGATACGCAGTATTTT. V gene TRBV28 combines with J gene TRBJ2-3; TRBD2 agrees at 8 bases. Germline V gene sequence: CDR1 MDHEN, CDR2 SYDVKM. With 6 bases clipped from V and 2 bases from J, the junction kept 10 bases outside the gene matches. This CDR3 is 16 amino acids long.

The chain recombines TRBV10-1 with TRBJ1-1, with 8 bases lining up with TRBD1. The germline V gene has CDR1 WNHNN and CDR2 SYGVQD (reference sequence). This CDR3 has 13 residues. V shed 10 bases, J shed 10 bases, and the junction held 14 bases outside the gene matches. CDR3 sequence (DNA): TGCGCCACATCCCTTACCCCGGACAGGGCAGCTTTCTTT. Amino acid sequence: CATSLTPDRAAFF.

The chain carries TRBV12-3 or TRBV12-4 and TRBJ2-3; D gene uncertain. The V end lost 5 bases, the J end lost 6 bases, and 15 bases lay between the germline ends. CDR3 length equals 14 residues. The CDR3 reads CASSTLGRSDTQYF. The CDR3 nucleotides read TGTGCCAGCAGTACCCTAGGACGATCGGATACGCAGTATTTT.

This chain uses TRBV6-5 with TRBJ1-2; 9 bases agree with TRBD1. With V trimmed by 0 bases and J by 2 bases, 4 bases remained unmatched. CDR1 MNHEY and CDR2 SVGAGI come from the germline V gene. CDR3 length: 16 residues. The CDR3 loop is CASSYSDRGNNYGYTF. DNA for the CDR3: TGTGCCAGCAGTTACTCGGACAGGGGCAACAACTATGGCTACACCTTC.

The chain joins TRBV30 to TRBJ2-3; the match to TRBD2 covers 9 bases. V was clipped by 4 bases and J by 6 bases; unmatched bases: 5. This CDR3 is 13 amino acids long. Germline CDR1 GTSNPN, CDR2 SVGIG (reference sequence). Here the CDR3 reads CAWTSGARDTQYF. CDR3 nucleotides: TGTGCCTGGACTAGCGGGGCCAGGGATACGCAGTATTTT.

The chain has TRBV4-1 and TRBJ2-5, with 9 bases aligning to TRBD1. With 3 bases clipped from V and 0 bases from J, the junction kept 8 bases outside the gene matches. The length of the CDR3 is 17 residues. The germline V gene encodes CDR1 MGHRA and CDR2 YSYEKL. CDR3 residues: CASSHDRDRANQETQYF. The CDR3 nucleotides read TGCGCCAGCAGCCATGATAGGGACAGGGCCAACCAAGAGACCCAGTACTTC.

This clonotype was seen a few times. The chain recombines TRBV7-6 with TRBJ2-7, with TRBD2 matching 13 bases. Germline CDR1 reads SGHVS; CDR2 reads FNYEAQ. The CDR3 covers 14 residues. V lost 4 bases, J lost 6 bases, and 3 bases stayed unmatched. The DNA for the CDR3 is TGTGCCAGCAGCTGGACTAGCGGGAGTGCCGAGCAGTACTTC. As protein: CASSWTSGSAEQYF.